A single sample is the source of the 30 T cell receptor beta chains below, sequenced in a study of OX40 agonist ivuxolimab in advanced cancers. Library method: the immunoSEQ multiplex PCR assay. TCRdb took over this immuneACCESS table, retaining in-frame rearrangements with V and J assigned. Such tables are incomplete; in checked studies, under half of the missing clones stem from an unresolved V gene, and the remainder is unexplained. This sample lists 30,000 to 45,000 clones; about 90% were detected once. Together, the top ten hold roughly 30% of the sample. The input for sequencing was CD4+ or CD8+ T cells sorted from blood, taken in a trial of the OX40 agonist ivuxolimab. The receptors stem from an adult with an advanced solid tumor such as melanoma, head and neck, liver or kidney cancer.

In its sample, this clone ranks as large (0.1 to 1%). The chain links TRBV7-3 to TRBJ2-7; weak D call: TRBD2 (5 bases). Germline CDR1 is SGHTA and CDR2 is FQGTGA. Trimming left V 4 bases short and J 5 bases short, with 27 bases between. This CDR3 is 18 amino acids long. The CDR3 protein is CASSSETGLGESGNEQYF. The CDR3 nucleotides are TGTGCCAGCAGCTCCGAGACCGGTCTCGGGGAGTCAGGAAACGAGCAGTACTTC.

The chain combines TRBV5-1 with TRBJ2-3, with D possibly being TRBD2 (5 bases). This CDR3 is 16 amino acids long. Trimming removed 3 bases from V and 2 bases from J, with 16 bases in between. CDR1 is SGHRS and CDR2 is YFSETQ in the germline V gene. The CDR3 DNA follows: TGCGCCAGCAGCTGGGCCTTACTAGGATTCACAGATACGCAGTATTTT. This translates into CASSWALLGFTDTQYF.

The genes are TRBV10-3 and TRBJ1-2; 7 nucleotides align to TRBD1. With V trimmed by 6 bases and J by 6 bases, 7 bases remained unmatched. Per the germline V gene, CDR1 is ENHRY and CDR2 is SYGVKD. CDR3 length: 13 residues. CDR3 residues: CAIRGEGANGYTF. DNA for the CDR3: TGTGCCATCAGGGGGGAGGGGGCGAATGGCTACACCTTC.

For the CDR3, the DNA is TGTGCCAGCTCACTAGGGACAGGAGAAAATCAGCCCCAGCATTTT. It specifies CASSLGTGENQPQHF. The J gene is TRBJ1-5, the V gene TRBV18, with 8 bases matching TRBD1. CDR1 KGHSH and CDR2 LQKENI come from the germline V gene. With 4 bases clipped from V and 4 bases from J, the junction kept 6 bases outside the gene matches. CDR3 size: 15 residues.

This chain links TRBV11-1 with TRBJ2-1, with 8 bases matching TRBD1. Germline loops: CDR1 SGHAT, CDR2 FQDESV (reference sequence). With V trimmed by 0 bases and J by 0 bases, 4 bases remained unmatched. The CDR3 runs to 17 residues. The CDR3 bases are TGTGCCAGCAGCTTAGCCCCGGGGACAGGCTCCTACAATGAGCAGTTCTTC. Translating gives CASSLAPGTGSYNEQFF.

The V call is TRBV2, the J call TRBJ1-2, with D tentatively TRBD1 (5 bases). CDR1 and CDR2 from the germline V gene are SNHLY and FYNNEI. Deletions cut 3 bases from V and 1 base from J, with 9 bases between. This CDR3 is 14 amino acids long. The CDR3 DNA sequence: TGTGCCAGCAGTGACATGGGGGGTAACTATGGCTACACCTTC. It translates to CASSDMGGNYGYTF.

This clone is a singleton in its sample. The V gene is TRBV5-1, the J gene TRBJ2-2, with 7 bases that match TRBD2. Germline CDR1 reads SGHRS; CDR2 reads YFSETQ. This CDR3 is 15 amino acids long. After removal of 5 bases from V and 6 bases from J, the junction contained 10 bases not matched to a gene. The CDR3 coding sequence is TGCGCCAGCAGAGGAACTAGCGTGGAAGCCGGGGAGCTGTTTTTT. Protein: CASRGTSVEAGELFF.

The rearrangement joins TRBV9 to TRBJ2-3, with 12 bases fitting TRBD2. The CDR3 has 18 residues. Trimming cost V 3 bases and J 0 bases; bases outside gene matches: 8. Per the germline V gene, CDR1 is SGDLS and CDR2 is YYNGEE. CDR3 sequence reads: CASSARTSGAPSTDTQYF. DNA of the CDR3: TGTGCCAGCAGCGCAAGGACTAGCGGGGCGCCTAGCACAGATACGCAGTATTTT.

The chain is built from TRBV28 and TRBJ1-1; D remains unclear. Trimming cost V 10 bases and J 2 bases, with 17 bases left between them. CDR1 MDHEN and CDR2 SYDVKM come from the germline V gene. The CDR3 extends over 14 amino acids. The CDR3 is CAITSGGENTEAFF. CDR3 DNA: TGTGCCATCACGTCCGGCGGGGAAAACACTGAAGCTTTCTTT. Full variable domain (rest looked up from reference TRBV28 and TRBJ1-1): DVKVTQSSRYLVKRTGEKVFLECVQDMDHENMFWYRQDPGLGLRLIYFSYDVKMKEKGDIPEGYSVSREKKERFSLILESASTNQTSMYLCAITSGGENTEAFFGQGTRLTVV.

The CDR3 coding sequence is TGTGCCAGTAACAGGGGGGATTCTGAAGCTTTCTTT. The encoded protein is CASNRGDSEAFF. This chain links TRBV19 with TRBJ1-1, with TRBD1 matching over 8 bases. Germline trimming cut 7 bases from V and 6 bases from J; bases unmatched to any gene: 4. The CDR3 totals 12 residues. Per the germline V gene, CDR1 is LNHDA and CDR2 is SQIVND (reference sequence).

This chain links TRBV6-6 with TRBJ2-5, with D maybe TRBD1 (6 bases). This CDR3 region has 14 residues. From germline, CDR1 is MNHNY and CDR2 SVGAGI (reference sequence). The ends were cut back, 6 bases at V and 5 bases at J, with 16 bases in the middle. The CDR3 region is CASSQTGGLETQYF. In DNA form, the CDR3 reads TGTGCCAGCAGCCAGACAGGCGGTCTGGAGACCCAGTACTTC.

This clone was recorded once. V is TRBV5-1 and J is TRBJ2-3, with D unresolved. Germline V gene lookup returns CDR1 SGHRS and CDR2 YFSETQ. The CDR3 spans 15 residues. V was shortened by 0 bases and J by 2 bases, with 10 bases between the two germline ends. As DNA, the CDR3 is TGCGCCAGCAGCTTGGGGAGCGTTATCACAGATACGCAGTATTTT. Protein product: CASSLGSVITDTQYF.

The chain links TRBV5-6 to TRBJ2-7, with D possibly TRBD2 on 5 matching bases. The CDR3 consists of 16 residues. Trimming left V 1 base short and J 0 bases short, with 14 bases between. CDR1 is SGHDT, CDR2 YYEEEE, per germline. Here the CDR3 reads CASSLLGRTSSYEQYF. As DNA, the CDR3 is TGTGCCAGCAGCTTGCTAGGCCGAACTAGCTCCTACGAGCAGTACTTC.

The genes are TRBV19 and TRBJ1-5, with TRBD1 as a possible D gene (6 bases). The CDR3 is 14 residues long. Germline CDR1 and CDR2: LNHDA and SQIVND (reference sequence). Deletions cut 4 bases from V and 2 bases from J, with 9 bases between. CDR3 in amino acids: CASSNRAGNQPQHF. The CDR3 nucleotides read TGTGCCAGTAGTAACAGGGCAGGCAATCAGCCCCAGCATTTT.

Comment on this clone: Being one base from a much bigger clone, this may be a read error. DNA of the CDR3: TGTGTCAGCAGTGAAGGCCCGGGAGGGGTCGAGACCCAGTACTTC. Its protein product is CVSSEGPGGVETQYF. The genes are TRBV6-1 and TRBJ2-5, with 8 bases that match TRBD2. The CDR3 sequence is 15 residues long. The germline V gene encodes CDR1 MNHNS and CDR2 SASEGT.

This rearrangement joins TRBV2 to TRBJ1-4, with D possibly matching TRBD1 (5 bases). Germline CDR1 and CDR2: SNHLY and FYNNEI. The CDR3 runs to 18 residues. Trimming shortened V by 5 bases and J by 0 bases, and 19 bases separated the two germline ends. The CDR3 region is CASSTRQRAVATNEKLFF. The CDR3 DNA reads TGTGCCAGCAGTACCAGACAGCGAGCGGTTGCAACTAATGAAAAACTGTTTTTT.

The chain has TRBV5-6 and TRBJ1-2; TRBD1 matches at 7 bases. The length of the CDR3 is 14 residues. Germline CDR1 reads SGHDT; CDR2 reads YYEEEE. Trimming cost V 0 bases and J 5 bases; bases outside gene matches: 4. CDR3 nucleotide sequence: TGTGCCAGCAGCTTGGGCAGGGGGGTGTATGGCTACACCTTC. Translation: CASSLGRGVYGYTF.

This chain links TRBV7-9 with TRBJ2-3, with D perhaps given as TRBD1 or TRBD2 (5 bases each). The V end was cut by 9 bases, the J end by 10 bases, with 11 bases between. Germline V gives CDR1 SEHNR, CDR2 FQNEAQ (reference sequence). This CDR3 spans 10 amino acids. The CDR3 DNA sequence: TGTGCCAGTGGGGGTGAGGCGCAGTATTTT. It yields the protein CASGGEAQYF.

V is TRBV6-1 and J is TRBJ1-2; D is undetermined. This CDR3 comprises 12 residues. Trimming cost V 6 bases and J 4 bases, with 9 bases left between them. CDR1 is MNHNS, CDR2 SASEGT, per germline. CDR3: CASRDVFYGYTF. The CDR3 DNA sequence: TGTGCCAGCAGGGACGTTTTCTATGGCTACACCTTC.

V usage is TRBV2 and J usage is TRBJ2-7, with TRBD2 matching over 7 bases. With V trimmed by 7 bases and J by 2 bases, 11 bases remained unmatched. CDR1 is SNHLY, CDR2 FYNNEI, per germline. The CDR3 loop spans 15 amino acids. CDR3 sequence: CASIPPGGLAYEQYF. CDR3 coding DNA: TGTGCCAGCATCCCCCCGGGGGGACTCGCCTACGAGCAGTACTTC. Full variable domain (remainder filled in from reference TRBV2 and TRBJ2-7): EPEVTQTPSHQVTQMGQEVILRCVPISNHLYFYWYRQILGQKVEFLVSFYNNEISEKSEIFDDQFSVERPDGSNFTLKIRSTKLEDSAMYFCASIPPGGLAYEQYFGPGTRLTVT.

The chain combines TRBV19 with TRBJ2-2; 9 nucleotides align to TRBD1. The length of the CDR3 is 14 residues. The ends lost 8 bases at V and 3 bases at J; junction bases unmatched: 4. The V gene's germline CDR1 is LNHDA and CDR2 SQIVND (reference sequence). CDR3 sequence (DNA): TGTGCCAGTTCGGGACAGGGTTACACCGGGGAGCTGTTTTTT. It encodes CASSGQGYTGELFF.

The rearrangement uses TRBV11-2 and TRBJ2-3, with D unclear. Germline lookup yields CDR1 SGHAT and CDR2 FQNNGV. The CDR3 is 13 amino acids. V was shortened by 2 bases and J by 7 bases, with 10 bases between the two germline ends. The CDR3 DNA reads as TGTGCCAGCAGCTTACCCCCTCCTAATACGCAGTATTTT. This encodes CASSLPPPNTQYF.

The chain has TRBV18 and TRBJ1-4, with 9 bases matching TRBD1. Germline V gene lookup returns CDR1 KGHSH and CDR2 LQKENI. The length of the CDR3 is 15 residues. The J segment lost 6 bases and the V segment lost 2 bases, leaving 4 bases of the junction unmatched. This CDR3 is CASSPIRTGDEKLFF. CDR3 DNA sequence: TGTGCCAGCTCACCAATACGGACAGGGGATGAAAAACTGTTTTTT.

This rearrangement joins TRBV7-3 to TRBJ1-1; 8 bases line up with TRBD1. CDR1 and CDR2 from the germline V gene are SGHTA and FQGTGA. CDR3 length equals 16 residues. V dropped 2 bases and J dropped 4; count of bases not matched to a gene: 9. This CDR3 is CASSLGSSTGATEAFF. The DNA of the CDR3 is TGTGCCAGCAGCTTAGGGTCTTCGACAGGGGCCACTGAAGCTTTCTTT.

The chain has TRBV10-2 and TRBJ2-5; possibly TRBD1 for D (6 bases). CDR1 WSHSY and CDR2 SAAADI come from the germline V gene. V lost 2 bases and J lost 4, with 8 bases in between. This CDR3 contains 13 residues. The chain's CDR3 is CASSETRGETQYF. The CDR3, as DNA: TGCGCCAGCAGTGAGACCAGGGGAGAGACCCAGTACTTC.

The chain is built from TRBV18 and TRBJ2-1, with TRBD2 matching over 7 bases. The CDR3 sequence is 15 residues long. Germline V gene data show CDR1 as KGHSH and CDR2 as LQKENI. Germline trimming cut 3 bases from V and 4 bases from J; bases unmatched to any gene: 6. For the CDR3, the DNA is TGTGCCAGCTCACCGCGCGGGACTACATACAATGAGCAGTTCTTC. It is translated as CASSPRGTTYNEQFF.

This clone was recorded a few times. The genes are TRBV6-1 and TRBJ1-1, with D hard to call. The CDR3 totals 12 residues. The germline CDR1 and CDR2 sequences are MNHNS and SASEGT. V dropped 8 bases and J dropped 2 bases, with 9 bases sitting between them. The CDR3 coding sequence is TGTGCCAGCGAGTGGGGAAACACTGAAGCTTTCTTT. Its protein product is CASEWGNTEAFF.

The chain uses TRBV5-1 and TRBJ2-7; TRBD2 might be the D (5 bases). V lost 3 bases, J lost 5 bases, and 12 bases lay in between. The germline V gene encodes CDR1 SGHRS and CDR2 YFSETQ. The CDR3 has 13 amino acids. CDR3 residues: CASSSAGSNEQYF. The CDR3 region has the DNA TGCGCCAGCAGCTCGGCGGGTTCCAACGAGCAGTACTTC.

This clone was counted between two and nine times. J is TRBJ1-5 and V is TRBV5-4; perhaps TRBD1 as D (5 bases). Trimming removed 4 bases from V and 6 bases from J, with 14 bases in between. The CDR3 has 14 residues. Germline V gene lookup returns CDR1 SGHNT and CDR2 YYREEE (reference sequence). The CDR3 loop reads CASSRLGDGQPQHF. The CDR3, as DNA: TGTGCCAGCAGCCGTCTGGGGGACGGTCAGCCCCAGCATTTT.

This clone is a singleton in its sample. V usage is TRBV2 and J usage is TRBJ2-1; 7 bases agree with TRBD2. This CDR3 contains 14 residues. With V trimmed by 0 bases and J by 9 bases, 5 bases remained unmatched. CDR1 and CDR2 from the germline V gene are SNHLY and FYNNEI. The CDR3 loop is CASSEAQRGAEQFF. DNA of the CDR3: TGTGCCAGCAGTGAAGCGCAGCGGGGTGCTGAGCAGTTCTTC.